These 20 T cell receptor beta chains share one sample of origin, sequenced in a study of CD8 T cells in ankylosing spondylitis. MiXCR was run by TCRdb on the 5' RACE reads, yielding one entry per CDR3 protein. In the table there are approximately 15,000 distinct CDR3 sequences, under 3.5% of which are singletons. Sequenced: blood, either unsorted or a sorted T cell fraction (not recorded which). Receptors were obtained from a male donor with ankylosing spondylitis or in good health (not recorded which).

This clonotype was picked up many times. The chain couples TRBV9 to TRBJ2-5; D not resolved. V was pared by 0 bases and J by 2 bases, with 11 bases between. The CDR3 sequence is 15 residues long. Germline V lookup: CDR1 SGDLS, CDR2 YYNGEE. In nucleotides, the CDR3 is TGTGCCAGCAGCGTAGGCATAGCAGTTCAAGAGACCCAGTACTTC. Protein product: CASSVGIAVQETQYF.

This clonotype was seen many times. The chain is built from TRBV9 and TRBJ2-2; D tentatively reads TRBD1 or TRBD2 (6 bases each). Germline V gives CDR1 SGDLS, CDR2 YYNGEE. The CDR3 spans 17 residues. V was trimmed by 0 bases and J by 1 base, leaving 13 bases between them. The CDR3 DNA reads TGTGCCAGCAGCGTAGCCTCGGGGGCCCTGAACACCGGGGAGCTGTTTTTT. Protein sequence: CASSVASGALNTGELFF.

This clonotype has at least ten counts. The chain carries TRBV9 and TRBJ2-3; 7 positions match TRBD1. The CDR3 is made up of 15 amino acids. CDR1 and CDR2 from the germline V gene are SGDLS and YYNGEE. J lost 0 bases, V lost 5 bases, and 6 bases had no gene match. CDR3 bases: TGTGCCAGCAGGGCCGGGACAGCTAGCACAGATACGCAGTATTTT. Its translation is CASRAGTASTDTQYF.

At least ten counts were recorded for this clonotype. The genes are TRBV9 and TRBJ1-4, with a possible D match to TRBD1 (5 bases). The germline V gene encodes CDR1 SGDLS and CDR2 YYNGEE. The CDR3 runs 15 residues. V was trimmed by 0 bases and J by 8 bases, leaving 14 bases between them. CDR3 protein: CASSVAGTKTEKLFF. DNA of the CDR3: TGTGCCAGCAGCGTAGCAGGGACCAAAACGGAAAAACTGTTTTTT.

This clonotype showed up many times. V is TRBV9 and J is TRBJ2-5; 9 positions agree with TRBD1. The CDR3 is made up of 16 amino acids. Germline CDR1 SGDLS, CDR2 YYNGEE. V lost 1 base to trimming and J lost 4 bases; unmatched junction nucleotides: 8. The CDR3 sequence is CASSVISGQGGETQYF. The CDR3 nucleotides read TGTGCCAGCAGCGTAATCTCGGGACAGGGAGGAGAGACCCAGTACTTC.

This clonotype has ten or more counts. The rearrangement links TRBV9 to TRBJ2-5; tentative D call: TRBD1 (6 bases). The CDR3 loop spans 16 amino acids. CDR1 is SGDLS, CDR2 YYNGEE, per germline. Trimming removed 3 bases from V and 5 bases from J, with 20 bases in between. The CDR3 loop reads CASSADVGPGQETQYF. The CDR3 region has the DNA TGTGCCAGCAGCGCCGACGTTGGGCCCGGACAGGAGACCCAGTACTTC.

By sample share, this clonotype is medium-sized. CDR3 DNA: TGTGCCAGCAGCGAAAATAGCGGGAGGGCGTCAGCAGATACGCAGTATTTT. It encodes CASSENSGRASADTQYF. This chain links TRBV9 with TRBJ2-3; 11 nucleotides match TRBD2. The CDR3 consists of 17 residues. From germline, CDR1 is SGDLS and CDR2 YYNGEE. J was trimmed by 4 bases and V by 3 bases; bases with no gene match: 10.

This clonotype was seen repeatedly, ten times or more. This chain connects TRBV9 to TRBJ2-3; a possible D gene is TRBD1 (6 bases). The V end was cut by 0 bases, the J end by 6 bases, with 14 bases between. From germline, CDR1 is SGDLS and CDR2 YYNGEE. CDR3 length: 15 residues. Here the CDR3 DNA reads TGTGCCAGCAGCGTAGTTCCAGGGGATAGGGATACGCAGTATTTT. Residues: CASSVVPGDRDTQYF.

The CDR3 nucleotides read TGTGCCAGCAGCCCCCGTGTGGACACCGGGGAGCTGTTTTTT. Protein: CASSPRVDTGELFF. This chain connects TRBV9 to TRBJ2-2; D ambiguous. The length of the CDR3 is 14 residues. The germline V gene encodes CDR1 SGDLS and CDR2 YYNGEE. The ends were cut back, 4 bases at V and 3 bases at J, with 10 bases in the middle.

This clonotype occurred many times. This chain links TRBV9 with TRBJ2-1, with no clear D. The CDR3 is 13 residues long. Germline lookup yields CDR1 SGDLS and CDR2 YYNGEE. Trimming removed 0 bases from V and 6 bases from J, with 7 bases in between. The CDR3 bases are TGTGCCAGCAGCGTAGGCTTAGCCAATGAGCAGTTCTTC. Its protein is CASSVGLANEQFF.

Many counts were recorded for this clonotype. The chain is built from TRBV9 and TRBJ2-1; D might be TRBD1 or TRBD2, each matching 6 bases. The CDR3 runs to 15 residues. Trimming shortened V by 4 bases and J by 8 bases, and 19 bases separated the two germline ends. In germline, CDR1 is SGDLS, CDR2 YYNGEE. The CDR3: CASSLTANGGDEQFF. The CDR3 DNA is TGTGCCAGCAGCCTCACAGCAAACGGGGGCGATGAGCAGTTCTTC.

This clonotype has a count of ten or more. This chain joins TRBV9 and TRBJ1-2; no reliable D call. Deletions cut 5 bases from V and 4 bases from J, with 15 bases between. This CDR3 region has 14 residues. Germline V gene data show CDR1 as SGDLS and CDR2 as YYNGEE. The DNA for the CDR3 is TGTGCCAGCAGTTCCACTGGGCTCGCCTATGGCTACACCTTC. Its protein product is CASSSTGLAYGYTF.

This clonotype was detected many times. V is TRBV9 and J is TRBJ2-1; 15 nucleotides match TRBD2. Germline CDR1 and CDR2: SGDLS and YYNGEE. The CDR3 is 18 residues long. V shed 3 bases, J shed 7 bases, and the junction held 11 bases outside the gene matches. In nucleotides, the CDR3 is TGTGCCAGCAGCGGGACTAGCGGGAGGGCCACCCCCCAGAATGAGCAGTTCTTC. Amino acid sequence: CASSGTSGRATPQNEQFF.

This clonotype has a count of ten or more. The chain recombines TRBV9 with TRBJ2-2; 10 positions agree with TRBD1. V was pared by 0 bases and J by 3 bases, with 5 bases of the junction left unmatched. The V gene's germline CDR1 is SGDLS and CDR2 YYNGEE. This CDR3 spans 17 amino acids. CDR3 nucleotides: TGTGCCAGCAGCGTAGGAGGGGGACAGGGGTACACCGGGGAGCTGTTTTTT. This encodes CASSVGGGQGYTGELFF.

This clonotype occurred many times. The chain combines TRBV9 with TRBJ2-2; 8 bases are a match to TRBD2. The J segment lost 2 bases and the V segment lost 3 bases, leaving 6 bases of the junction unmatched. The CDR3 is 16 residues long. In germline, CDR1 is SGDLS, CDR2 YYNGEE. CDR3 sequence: CASSGVSGTNTGELFF. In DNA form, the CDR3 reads TGTGCCAGCAGCGGAGTTAGCGGGACAAACACCGGGGAGCTGTTTTTT.

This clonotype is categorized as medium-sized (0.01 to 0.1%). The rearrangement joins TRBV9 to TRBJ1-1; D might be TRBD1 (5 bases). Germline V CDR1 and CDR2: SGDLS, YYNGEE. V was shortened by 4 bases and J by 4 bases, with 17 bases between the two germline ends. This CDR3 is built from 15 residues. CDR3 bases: TGTGCCAGCAGCCGGGGGGGTGGGGGAGGCACTGAAGCTTTCTTT. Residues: CASSRGGGGGTEAFF.

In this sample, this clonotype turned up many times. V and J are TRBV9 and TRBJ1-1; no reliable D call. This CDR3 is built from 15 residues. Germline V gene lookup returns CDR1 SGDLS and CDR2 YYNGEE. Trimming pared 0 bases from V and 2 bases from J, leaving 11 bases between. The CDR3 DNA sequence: TGTGCCAGCAGCGTAGCCCTCTCGGTCAACACTGAAGCTTTCTTT. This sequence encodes CASSVALSVNTEAFF. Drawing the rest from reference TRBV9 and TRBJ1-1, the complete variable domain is DSGVTQTPKHLITATGQRVTLRCSPRSGDLSVYWYQQSLDQGLQFLIQYYNGEERAKGNILERFSAQQFPDLHSELNLSSLELGDSALYFCASSVALSVNTEAFFGQGTRLTVV.

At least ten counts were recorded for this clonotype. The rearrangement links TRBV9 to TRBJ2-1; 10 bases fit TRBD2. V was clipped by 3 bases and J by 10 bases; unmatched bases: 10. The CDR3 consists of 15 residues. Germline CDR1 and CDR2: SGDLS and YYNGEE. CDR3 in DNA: TGTGCCAGCAGCGCCAATTTAGCGGGAGGCCGGGAGCAGTTCTTC. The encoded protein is CASSANLAGGREQFF.

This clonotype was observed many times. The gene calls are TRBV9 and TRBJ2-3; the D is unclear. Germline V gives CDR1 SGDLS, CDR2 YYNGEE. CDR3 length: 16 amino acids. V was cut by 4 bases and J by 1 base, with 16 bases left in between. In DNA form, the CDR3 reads TGTGCCAGCAGCCCTCAGGTCTCCCACGGCACAGATACGCAGTATTTT. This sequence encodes CASSPQVSHGTDTQYF.

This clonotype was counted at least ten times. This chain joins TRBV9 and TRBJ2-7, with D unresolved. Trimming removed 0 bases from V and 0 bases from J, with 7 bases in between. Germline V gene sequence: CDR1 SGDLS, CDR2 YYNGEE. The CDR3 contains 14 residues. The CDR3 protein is CASSVVPLSYEQYF. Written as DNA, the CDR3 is TGTGCCAGCAGCGTAGTACCGCTCTCCTACGAGCAGTACTTC.